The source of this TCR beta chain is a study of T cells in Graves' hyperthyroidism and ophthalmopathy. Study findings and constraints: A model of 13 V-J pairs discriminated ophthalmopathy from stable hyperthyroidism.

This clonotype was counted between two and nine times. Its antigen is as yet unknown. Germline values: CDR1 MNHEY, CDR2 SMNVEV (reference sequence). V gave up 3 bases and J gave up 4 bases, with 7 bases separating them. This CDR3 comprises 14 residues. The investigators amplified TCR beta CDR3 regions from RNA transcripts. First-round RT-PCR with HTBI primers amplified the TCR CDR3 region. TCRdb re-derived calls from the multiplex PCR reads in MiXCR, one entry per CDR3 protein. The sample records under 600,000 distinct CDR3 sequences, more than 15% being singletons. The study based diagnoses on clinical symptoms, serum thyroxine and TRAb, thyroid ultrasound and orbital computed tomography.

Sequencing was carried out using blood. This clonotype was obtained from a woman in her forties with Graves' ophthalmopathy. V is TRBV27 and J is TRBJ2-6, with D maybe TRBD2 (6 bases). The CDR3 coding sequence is TGTGCCAGCAGTTTCCGGGGGGGGGCCAACGTCCTGACTTTC. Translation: CASSFRGGANVLTF.